These 8 T cell receptor beta chains originate from one sample sequenced in a study of OX40 agonist ivuxolimab in advanced cancers. Assay used: immunoSEQ multiplex PCR; TCRdb lists only in-frame clones, some missing. The data hold 70,000 to 85,000 clones, with approximately 90% observed a single time. Sample: CD4+ or CD8+ T cells sorted from blood, taken in a trial of the OX40 agonist ivuxolimab. The receptors here all came from an adult with an advanced solid tumor such as melanoma, head and neck, liver or kidney cancer.

The genes are TRBV11-2 and TRBJ1-4; D gene ambiguous. Looked up from germline, CDR1 is SGHAT and CDR2 is FQNNGV. V was shortened by 1 base and J by 0 bases, with 12 bases between the two germline ends. The CDR3 is 17 residues long. The CDR3 DNA reads TGTGCCAGCAGCTTAGTCCCCGCCGGAGCAACTAATGAAAAACTGTTTTTT. It codes for CASSLVPAGATNEKLFF.

The sample holds a few counts of this clone. The rearrangement joins TRBV6-5 to TRBJ2-7; D unclear. This CDR3 region has 10 residues. Germline CDR1 reads MNHEY; CDR2 reads SVGAGI. V lost 8 bases and J lost 3, with 5 bases in between. The DNA of the CDR3 is TGTGCCAGCGGAGACTACGAGCAGTACTTC. It translates to CASGDYEQYF.

This rearrangement joins TRBV5-6 to TRBJ2-1, with TRBD2 matching over 7 bases. V lost 3 bases, J lost 6 bases, and 9 bases stayed unmatched. Germline CDR1 reads SGHDT; CDR2 reads YYEEEE. This CDR3 has 15 residues. CDR3 bases: TGTGCCAGCAGCTCGTCAAGGGACTACGGCAATGAGCAGTTCTTC. Protein product: CASSSSRDYGNEQFF.

The rearrangement uses TRBV7-9 and TRBJ2-5, with TRBD1 matching 12 bases. This CDR3 comprises 18 residues. Trimming cost V 3 bases and J 0 bases; bases outside gene matches: 8. CDR1 is SEHNR, CDR2 FQNEAQ, per germline (reference sequence). For the CDR3, the DNA is TGTGCCAGCAGCTTCGGGACAGGGGGCACAAAGTACCAAGAGACCCAGTACTTC. Translation: CASSFGTGGTKYQETQYF.

The sample holds a few counts of this clone. DNA of the CDR3: TGCGCCAGCGGGACAGGGGTTCAGCCCCAGCATTTT. Amino acid sequence: CASGTGVQPQHF. This chain links TRBV10-1 with TRBJ1-5; 10 nucleotides line up with TRBD1. Germline CDR1 reads WNHNN; CDR2 reads SYGVQD (reference sequence). The CDR3 is 12 amino acids. V shed 8 bases and J 6 bases; nucleotides not matched to a gene: 1.

V and J are TRBV14 and TRBJ1-1; D possibly corresponds to TRBD1 (6 bases). This CDR3 is 13 amino acids long. V lost 5 bases and J 5 bases, leaving 12 bases between the germline ends. The germline V gene encodes CDR1 SGHDN and CDR2 FVKESK. This CDR3 is CASSVTGKTEAFF. In DNA form, the CDR3 reads TGTGCCAGCAGCGTAACAGGGAAGACTGAAGCTTTCTTT.

The genes are TRBV19 and TRBJ2-1; 13 bases map to TRBD2. The CDR3 length is 16 residues. Unmatched junction bases numbered 10, after V lost 6 bases and J lost 8 bases. Per the germline V gene, CDR1 is LNHDA and CDR2 is SQIVND (reference sequence). DNA of the CDR3: TGTGCCAGTAGCCTTCTAACTAGCGGGAGGGTAGATGAGCAGTTCTTC. Its translation is CASSLLTSGRVDEQFF.

CDR3 amino acids: CASSQGSGGYNEQFF. Here the CDR3 DNA reads TGCGCCAGCAGCCAGGGTAGCGGGGGATACAATGAGCAGTTCTTC. This chain uses TRBV4-3 with TRBJ2-1, with 9 bases identical to TRBD2. V gave up 3 bases and J gave up 4 bases; unmatched junction bases: 4. The CDR3 contains 15 residues. CDR1 and CDR2 from the germline V gene are LGHNA and YSLEER.